This T cell receptor beta chain was identified during a study of cytomegalovirus exposure and HLA in healthy donors. Study-level findings and limits: Sequences of the TCR beta chain were said to predict the HLA-A and HLA-B alleles of most subjects accurately.

With 60 Vbeta and 13 Jbeta primers, the PCR was carried out. Sequencing was performed with immunoSEQ multiplex PCR; in TCRdb, only in-frame clones are kept and a portion is missing. The sample holds around 200,000 clones; around 83% are singletons and the top ten take 10%. Germline lookup yields CDR1 SNHLY and CDR2 FYNNEI. The V end was cut by 9 bases, the J end by 1 base, with 9 bases between. The CDR3 has 12 amino acids. To note about this clone: Its cognate antigen is unknown.

These donors, healthy bone marrow donors, were studied. This receptor was taken from a woman aged 45-60 years in good health and CMV-seropositive. Specimen: PBMCs. V usage is TRBV2 and J usage is TRBJ1-1; perhaps TRBD1 as D (5 bases). The CDR3: CARGRGNTEAFF. Here the CDR3 DNA reads TGTGCCAGGGGGCGAGGGAACACTGAAGCTTTCTTT.